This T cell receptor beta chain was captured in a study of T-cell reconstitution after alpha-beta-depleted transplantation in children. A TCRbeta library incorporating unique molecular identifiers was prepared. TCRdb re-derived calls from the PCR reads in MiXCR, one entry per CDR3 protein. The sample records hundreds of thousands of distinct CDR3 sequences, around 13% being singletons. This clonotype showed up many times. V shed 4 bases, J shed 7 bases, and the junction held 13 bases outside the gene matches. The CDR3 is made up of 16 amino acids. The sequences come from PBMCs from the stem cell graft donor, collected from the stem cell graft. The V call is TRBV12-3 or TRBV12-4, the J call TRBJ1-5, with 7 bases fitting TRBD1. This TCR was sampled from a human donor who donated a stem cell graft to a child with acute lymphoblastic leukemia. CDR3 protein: CASSSSETGFLQPQHF. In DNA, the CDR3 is TGTGCCAGCAGTTCTTCAGAGACAGGGTTCCTCCAGCCCCAGCATTTT.